This record concerns one T cell receptor (beta chain) sequence. Its antigen is unknown. The cohort comprised fewer than 750 healthy bone marrow donors. All cohort members were sampled while nominally healthy, although unrecorded immune exposures were likely present. The donor was CMV seronegative and belonged to the group of under 400 seronegative cohort members. A peripheral blood sample was collected from each donor, and TCR beta sequencing was performed on peripheral blood mononuclear cells. The Qiagen DNeasy Blood Extraction Kit was used to extract genomic DNA from the blood cell samples. CDR3 length: 14 amino acids, cysteine to phenylalanine. The DNA shown is the 42-base CDR3, in frame from base 1. Germline trimming amounts to 5 bases on V and 2 bases on J, with 2 as the count of junction bases outside the gene matches. Looking up the germline V gene (reference sequence) yields CDR1 MNHEY and CDR2 SMNVEV.

This record belongs to a study of cytomegalovirus exposure and HLA in healthy donors (dated by TCRdb to about 2017). About the full investigation: An earlier analysis of a few hundred of the donors reported under 300 Gb of sequence data and around 110 million unique TCR beta sequences obtained from some 170 million T cells. About 300 gigabases of sequencing data and 70 million to 85 million unique TCR sequences were included in an early release covering around 600 HLA-typed donors. A later genetic analysis took genome-wide SNP genotypes for about three fifths of the 666 donors and used that subset as a discovery cohort. Across 398 genotyped donors of the cohort, an average of about 240,000 unique TCR beta nucleotide sequences per donor were sequenced, and roughly a sixth of those sequences were non-productive. Rather than using new phenotypic data, the later analysis identified candidate immune exposures from TCR beta sequences and from how often those sequences occurred across donors. Donor age, sex, ethnicity and CMV serostatus were compiled alongside the repertoire data. To study patterns of TCR occurrence, a later analysis re-analyzed previously published TCR beta repertoires from 550 to 800 donors and added high-resolution HLA genotyping. Several DR-DQ haplotypes were handled as single units for association and clustering because linkage in the cohort was strong. Along with the 666-subject first cohort, a separate validation cohort of over a hundred different subjects was used. Typing coverage varied by locus: about 620-630 donors for A, B, C, DRB1 and DQB1; some 520 for DQA1; more than 600 for DPA1; roughly 450 for DPB1. The study was designed to test whether signatures of past pathogen exposure could be identified by cataloging public T cell receptors. An earlier analysis of around 580 of the donors used high-throughput TCR beta sequencing to judge whether each TCR beta V gene segment behaved as functional or pseudogenic. Of the roughly 420 genotyped donors, roughly 76% were placed in the genetic ancestry cluster associated with self-reported Caucasian donors. Using immunosequencing, the study profiled T cell repertoires from 666 subjects and related those repertoires to cytomegalovirus serostatus. To predict cytomegalovirus infection status, the study combined high-throughput TCR immunosequencing, statistical association of individual TCRs with disease status, and machine learning. HLA typing included class I and class II loci at four-digit resolution. Every discovery cohort repertoire had been produced on one sequencing platform. Overall study outcomes, separate from this receptor: According to a later analysis, parvovirus B19, influenza, CMV and Epstein-Barr virus appeared linked to several top co-occurrence clusters. The presence/absence analyses assumed that sequencing depth was roughly uniform across donors, and that assumption may not be true. A further reported finding was that TCR beta sequences accurately predicted the HLA-A and HLA-B alleles for most subjects in the first cohort. The authors suggested that the approach could potentially be generalized to other disease states and immunological phenotypes. According to a later analysis, most CMV-associated TCR beta chains appeared to be HLA-restricted, and the HLA associations seemed to be driven largely by CMV exposure. When HLA alleles, especially DR and DQ, strongly co-occurred, attributing TCR associations to individual alleles was difficult. Because HLA typing was missing for some donors at each locus, association tests included only the typed subset. A later genetic analysis associated a missense DCLRE1C variant with V-gene and J-gene trimming of TCR beta chains, and an independent cohort replicated the association. Broadly in line with IMGT annotations, most TCR beta V segments showed up in productive rearrangements about 87% or about 30% of the time in an earlier analysis of around 600 of the donors. Three of the identified cytomegalovirus-associated TCR beta chains were confirmed in vitro to be specific for cytomegalovirus antigens. A later analysis found that HLA-associated TCR beta chains were more clonally expanded and had lower generation probabilities than equally common non-associated chains. A cluster of highly shared sequence variants was judged likely to represent a technical artifact of the sequencing pipeline. In this cohort, only TCR beta chains were sequenced, and detectable features were limited by the absence of alpha or paired-chain data. The 87-base-pair reads could not distinguish some IMGT-functional V segments, including TRBV6-2 and TRBV6-3, so those segments were excluded. According to a later analysis, TCR association rates differed among HLA loci, with DRB1 alleles showing the most associated TCRs and HLA-C alleles showing the fewest. Linkage disequilibrium might explain the correlated functional status among segregating V segments, but an unknown experimental factor could not be ruled out. Across donors, most TCR sequences were observed very rarely, whereas some public TCRs were present in many individuals. The study gave a list of 150 to 200 TCR beta chains associated with cytomegalovirus. A later genetic analysis reported fewer N-insertions in productive TCRs among donors in an Asian-associated ancestry cluster than the roughly 670-donor mean. A later analysis associated 15,000 to 20,000 TCR beta sequences with specific HLA alleles at a false discovery rate of 0.05. For the cohort, immune exposure information was limited to CMV serostatus. Cytomegalovirus status was reported to be diagnosed by the classifier with high specificity and sensitivity in both the original and validation cohorts. Because counts were too low, 15 to 20 rarely observed V segments, including chromosome 9 orphons, were excluded from the earlier analysis of under 650 of the donors.

The protocol used for the library was the immunoSEQ multiplex PCR assay. For the multiplex PCR, a mixture combining 60 forward primers for TCR Vbeta segments and 13 reverse primers for TCR Jbeta segments was used. Amplification of the CDR3 region of rearranged TCR beta genes was performed with a multiplex PCR assay on genomic DNA. The amplified TCR beta libraries were sequenced on the Illumina HiSeq System as 87-base-pair reads. Per the original workflow: A later analysis counted some 74 million unique TCR beta chains across the 600 to 850 repertoires, and roughly 10 million of these chains were shared by at least two donors. To remove PCR and sequencing errors, raw reads were error-corrected and collapsed into unique sequences using a nearest-neighbor algorithm that merged closely related sequences. V, D and J gene segments were assigned by aligning CDR3 sequences to IMGT reference sequences. Each retained sequence needed at least a six-nucleotide match to both a V gene segment and a J gene segment. A rearrangement was called productive if the CDR3 had no stop codons and remained in frame with V and J, and every other rearrangement was called non-productive. Following IMGT convention, CDR3 was defined as the stretch from the second conserved V-encoded cysteine up to the conserved J-encoded phenylalanine. The earlier analysis of about 560 of the donors excluded any sequence lacking an unambiguous match to a single V gene segment. In an earlier analysis of a few hundred of the donors, V segments were called functional above 56.7% productive rearrangements and were called segregating when the between-donor standard deviation exceeded 5%. A statistical classification framework was built to diagnose cytomegalovirus status from the catalog of TCR beta chain sequences. V and J gene assignment, in a later analysis, came from comparing TCR nucleotide sequences with IMGT/GENE-DB human TR gene sequences. The TCRdist pipeline was used in a later analysis to assign CDR3 sequences and most-parsimonious VDJ recombination scenarios. A later analysis defined each TCR beta chain by its CDR3 amino acid sequence plus V-gene family, and excluded reads lacking a unique V-gene family. A later analysis removed several hundred highly shared, low-generation-probability nucleotide sequences to deal with suspected cross-contamination and a sequencing artifact. In a later analysis, a clonal expansion index for each public chain was calculated from normalized within-repertoire ranks of inferred template counts. A later analysis computed generation probabilities with a VDJ recombination model fitted to out-of-frame rearrangements, and checked the results against IGoR. In a later analysis, hypergeometric tests were used to score TCR-TCR, TCR-HLA and TCR-CMV co-occurrence, with a repertoire-size bias correction applied to TCR pairs. To estimate false discovery rates, a later analysis permuted the HLA or CMV assignments 20 times. In a later analysis, co-occurring TCRs were grouped with DBSCAN, and TCRdist sequence similarity was added when clustering was performed within HLA-allele-positive subsets. Co-occurrence clustering excluded repertoires with fewer than 30,000 or more than 120,000 public chains, plus five with anomalous nucleotide sharing. TCRdb holds this immuneACCESS table with in-frame rearrangements only. Some clones are missing; in checked studies, unresolved V genes explain under half, and the rest has no known cause. The DNA was the basis for D and trimming; V, J and clone size are from that table. This sample's table carries fewer than 130,000 clones. 0.59% of the sample lies in the top ten.

This chain joins TRBV27 to TRBJ1-2, and 10 junction bases match TRBD1. Source material: PBMCs. This clonotype originated in a man aged 45 to 65 in good health and CMV-seronegative. CDR3 sequence: CASSMDRGNYGYTF. The nucleotides are TGTGCCAGCAGTATGGACAGGGGGAACTATGGCTACACCTTC.